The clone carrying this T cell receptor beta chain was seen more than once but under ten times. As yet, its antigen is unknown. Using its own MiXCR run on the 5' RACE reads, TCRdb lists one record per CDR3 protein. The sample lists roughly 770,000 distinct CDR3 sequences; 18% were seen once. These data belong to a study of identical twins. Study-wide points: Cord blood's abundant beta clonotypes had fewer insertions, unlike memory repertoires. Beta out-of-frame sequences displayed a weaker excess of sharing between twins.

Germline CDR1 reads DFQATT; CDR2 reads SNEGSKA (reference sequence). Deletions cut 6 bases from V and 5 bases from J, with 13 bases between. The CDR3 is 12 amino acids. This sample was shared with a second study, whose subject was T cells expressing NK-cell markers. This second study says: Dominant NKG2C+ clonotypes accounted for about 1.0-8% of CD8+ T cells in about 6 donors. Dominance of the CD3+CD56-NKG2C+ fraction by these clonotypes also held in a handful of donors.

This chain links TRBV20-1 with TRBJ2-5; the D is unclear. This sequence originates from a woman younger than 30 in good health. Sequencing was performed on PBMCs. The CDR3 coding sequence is TGCAGTGCAGTGGAAGGTTGGGAGACCCAGTACTTC. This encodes CSAVEGWETQYF.